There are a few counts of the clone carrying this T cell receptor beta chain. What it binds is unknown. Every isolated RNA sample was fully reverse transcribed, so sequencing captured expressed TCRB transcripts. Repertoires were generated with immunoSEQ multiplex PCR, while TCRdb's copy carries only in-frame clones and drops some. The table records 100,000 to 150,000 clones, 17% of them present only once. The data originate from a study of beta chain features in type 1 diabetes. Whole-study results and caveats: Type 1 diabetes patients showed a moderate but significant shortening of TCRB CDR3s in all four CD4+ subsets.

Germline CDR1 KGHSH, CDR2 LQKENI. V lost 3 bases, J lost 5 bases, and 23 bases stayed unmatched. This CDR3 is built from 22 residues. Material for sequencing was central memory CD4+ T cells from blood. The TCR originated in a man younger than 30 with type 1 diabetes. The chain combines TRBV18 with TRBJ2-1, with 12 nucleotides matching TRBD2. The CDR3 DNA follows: TGTGCCAGCTCACCGTATTGGGCAGGAACTAGCGGGAGGCGCCCTTCCAACAATGAGCAGTTCTTC. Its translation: CASSPYWAGTSGRRPSNNEQFF. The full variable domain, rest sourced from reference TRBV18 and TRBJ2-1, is NAGVMQNPRHLVRRRGQEARLRCSPMKGHSHVYWYRQLPEEGLKFMVYLQKENIIDESGMPKERFSAEFPKEGPSILRIQQVVRGDSAAYFCASSPYWAGTSGRRPSNNEQFFGPGTRLTVL.